This T cell receptor beta chain was observed in a study of follicular helper T cells after annual influenza vaccination. Study-wide results and caveats: ICOS+CD38+ cTfh clonality change tracked circulating plasmablast frequency change.

Time point defined: 2015-2016 season, 7 days after influenza vaccination. Donors with HIV/AIDS, active malignancy, immunomodulators or active illness were excluded. Germline-derived CDR1 and CDR2 are MNHNS and SASEGT. This CDR3 contains 14 residues. The V gene lost 7 bases and the J gene lost 5 bases, with 16 bases spanning the gap. Details on this clone: Its antigen is as yet unknown.

Sequencing was performed with immunoSEQ multiplex PCR; in TCRdb, only in-frame clones are kept and a portion is missing. The profile shows about 7,100 clones, 82% of them singletons. The chain recombines TRBV6-1 with TRBJ2-3, with TRBD2 as a possible D gene (6 bases). This receptor was obtained from an adult who received the influenza vaccine. Sequencing was performed on CXCR5- memory CD4+ T cells sorted from blood, taken 7 days after influenza vaccination. CDR3 in DNA: TGTGCCAGCACGTCTGGCGGGGTTGGAGATACGCAGTATTTT. Translation gives CASTSGGVGDTQYF.